What follows are 19 T cell receptor beta chains derived from one specimen sequenced in a study of shared clonotypes between healthy human individuals. Data came from immunoSEQ multiplex PCR; TCRdb stores just in-frame clones and leaves some out. The profile covers 450,000 to 500,000 clones, with 79% appearing a single time and approximately 12% taken by the ten largest. Sequenced material: PBMCs. The receptors stem from a woman between 40 and 50 years old in good health. Some clones in this sample may be carry-over from other donors' samples.

The chain joins TRBV23-1 to TRBJ2-3, with D possibly called TRBD1 or TRBD2 (5 bases each). TRBV23-1 is sorted into the ORF group, with uncertain function. V shed 7 bases and J shed 3 bases, with 26 bases lying between them. This CDR3 is built from 18 residues. Here the CDR3 DNA reads TGCGCCAGCATGGATCGGTCTGGGGCGGGCAATAGGACAGATACGCAGTATTTT. Its protein is CASMDRSGAGNRTDTQYF.

The V and J genes are TRBV15 and TRBJ1-1; possible D gene TRBD1, 6 bases. V lost 2 bases to trimming and J lost 4 bases, with 14 bases between them. Germline assignment: CDR1 LNHNV and CDR2 YYDKDF (reference sequence). This CDR3 is built from 15 residues. CDR3 in DNA: TGTGCCACCAGCAGACCACTGACAGGCCGCACTGAAGCTTTCTTT. Translation gives CATSRPLTGRTEAFF.

Many counts were recorded for this clone. The chain has TRBV14 and TRBJ1-1; D is unresolved. The CDR3 consists of 15 residues. V shed 4 bases and J shed 1 base, with 13 bases lying between them. The germline CDR1 and CDR2 sequences are SGHDN and FVKESK. The CDR3 spells CASSRDSTPNTEAFF. The CDR3 coding sequence is TGTGCCAGCAGCCGGGATTCTACGCCGAACACTGAAGCTTTCTTT.

This clone was observed once. The chain links TRBV7-9 to TRBJ1-1; TRBD1 aligns across 9 bases. J was trimmed by 5 bases and V by 5 bases; bases with no gene match: 6. The germline gives CDR1 SEHNR, CDR2 FQNEAQ (reference sequence). The CDR3 is made up of 14 amino acids. The DNA for the CDR3 is TGTGCCAGCAGCCCGGACAGGGGCGATACTGAAGCTTTCTTT. Protein sequence: CASSPDRGDTEAFF.

The chain is built from TRBV6-1 and TRBJ2-1; possible D gene TRBD2, 5 bases. The germline V gene has CDR1 MNHNS and CDR2 SASEGT. The CDR3 loop spans 15 amino acids. V dropped 6 bases and J dropped 0 bases, with 12 bases sitting between them. For the CDR3, the DNA is TGTGCCAGCAGCCCGAGCGGTCTCTCCTACAATGAGCAGTTCTTC. This sequence encodes CASSPSGLSYNEQFF.

The chain employs TRBV7-8 and TRBJ2-3; TRBD1 agrees at 7 bases. Looked up from germline, CDR1 is SGHVS and CDR2 is FQNEAQ. The V gene end was trimmed by 7 bases and the J gene end by 0 bases; junction bases not matched to a gene: 13. The CDR3 contains 17 residues. The DNA of the CDR3 is TGTGCCAGCACCCAGGGGGTAGCAGTACCTAGCACAGATACGCAGTATTTT. Translation: CASTQGVAVPSTDTQYF.

There are a few counts of this clone. This sequence joins TRBV9 and TRBJ2-5; 9 nucleotides agree with TRBD2. Per the germline V gene, CDR1 is SGDLS and CDR2 is YYNGEE. This CDR3 is built from 17 residues. V gave up 0 bases and J gave up 2 bases; unmatched junction bases: 8. The chain's CDR3 is CASSVGTAGGRQETQYF. The CDR3, as DNA: TGTGCCAGCAGCGTAGGTACAGCGGGAGGCAGGCAAGAGACCCAGTACTTC.

The chain carries TRBV21-1 and TRBJ1-5. TRBV21-1 is designated a pseudogene. The CDR3 runs to 18 residues. The CDR3 nucleotides read TGTGCCAGCAGTTCGGAAGAACGTGCGGGCAGGGTCAATCAGCCCCAGCATTTT. This encodes CASSSEERAGRVNQPQHF.

This clone appeared a few times. This chain uses TRBV5-4 with TRBJ2-5, with 9 bases identical to TRBD2. The CDR3 runs 15 residues. J was trimmed by 5 bases and V by 4 bases; bases with no gene match: 9. CDR1 is SGHNT and CDR2 is YYREEE in the germline V gene (reference sequence). DNA for the CDR3: TGTGCCAGCAGCCGCCCTGGGACTAGCAGTGAGACCCAGTACTTC. Translation gives CASSRPGTSSETQYF.

The chain is built from TRBV9 and TRBJ1-1, with D hard to call. This CDR3 region has 13 residues. Germline lookup yields CDR1 SGDLS and CDR2 YYNGEE. V lost 0 bases to trimming and J lost 8 bases, with 11 bases between them. The CDR3 protein is CASSVGLSGEAFF. CDR3 nucleotide sequence: TGTGCCAGCAGCGTAGGATTGTCGGGGGAAGCTTTCTTT.

This rearrangement joins TRBV11-2 to TRBJ2-5, with a tentative D call TRBD2 (5 bases). This CDR3 region has 14 residues. Trimming pared 8 bases from V and 0 bases from J, leaving 13 bases between. Germline CDR1 and CDR2: SGHAT and FQNNGV. CDR3 coding DNA: TGTGCCAGCGGCCCCGGGGTGTACCAAGAGACCCAGTACTTC. As protein: CASGPGVYQETQYF.

The chain is built from TRBV7-9 and TRBJ2-7; D perhaps matches TRBD1 (5 bases). V lost 2 bases and J lost 1, with 9 bases in between. Germline-derived CDR1 and CDR2 are SEHNR and FQNEAQ (reference sequence). This CDR3 comprises 14 residues. The CDR3: CASSLIAGSYEQYF. Here the CDR3 DNA reads TGTGCCAGCAGCTTAATAGCAGGGTCCTACGAGCAGTACTTC.

The V gene is TRBV11-1, the J gene TRBJ2-1; maybe TRBD1 (6 bases). CDR1 and CDR2 (germline): SGHAT, FQDESV (reference sequence). The V and J ends lost 1 base and 5 bases respectively, with 9 bases between them. The CDR3 covers 14 residues. In DNA form, the CDR3 reads TGTGCCAGCAGCTTAGGACAGGCAAACAATGAGCAGTTCTTC. Translating gives CASSLGQANNEQFF.

This clone was recorded a few times. The chain is built from TRBV10-3 and TRBJ1-5, with 7 bases matching TRBD1. Trimming at V came to 5 bases and at J to 3 bases, leaving 16 bases not matched to a gene. CDR3 length: 18 amino acids. CDR1 is ENHRY and CDR2 is SYGVKD in the germline V gene. The CDR3 region has the DNA TGTGCCATCAGTTATCGCGAAAGGACAGGACCCCTCAATCAGCCCCAGCATTTT. Amino acids: CAISYRERTGPLNQPQHF.

This chain uses TRBV25-1 with TRBJ2-7; no clear D gene. This CDR3 has 14 amino acids. V dropped 5 bases and J dropped 3 bases, with 14 bases sitting between them. Looked up from germline, CDR1 is MGHDK and CDR2 is SYGVNS. The CDR3 here is CASSRHSDVYEQYF. The CDR3 coding sequence is TGTGCCAGCAGTAGACACTCGGACGTCTACGAGCAGTACTTC.

V usage is TRBV7-9 and J usage is TRBJ2-3, with 8 positions matching TRBD2. The CDR3 runs 15 residues. Germline trimming cut 7 bases from V and 2 bases from J; bases unmatched to any gene: 8. CDR1 is SEHNR, CDR2 FQNEAQ, per germline (reference sequence). This chain's CDR3 is CASTGGGKVTDTQYF. The DNA of the CDR3 is TGTGCCAGCACGGGAGGGGGGAAGGTCACAGATACGCAGTATTTT.

The genes are TRBV28 and TRBJ2-7, with D possibly being TRBD2 (7 bases). The germline V gene has CDR1 MDHEN and CDR2 SYDVKM. The length of the CDR3 is 13 residues. V was cut by 8 bases and J by 2 bases, with 13 bases left in between. CDR3: CASLRGATYEQYF. In nucleotides, the CDR3 is TGTGCCAGCCTCCGGGGGGCGACCTACGAGCAGTACTTC.

The chain links TRBV2 to TRBJ2-1; 11 nucleotides align to TRBD2. J lost 4 bases, V lost 6 bases, and 2 bases had no gene match. The CDR3 covers 14 residues. Germline CDR1 SNHLY, CDR2 FYNNEI. The CDR3 region has the DNA TGTGCCAGCAGGGGACTAGCGGAGTACAATGAGCAGTTCTTC. Amino acids: CASRGLAEYNEQFF.

V and J are TRBV29-1 and TRBJ2-3, with 8 positions matching TRBD1. The length of the CDR3 is 13 residues. Germline lookup yields CDR1 SQVTM and CDR2 ANQGSEA. V gave up 4 bases and J gave up 3 bases; unmatched junction bases: 3. CDR3 nucleotide sequence: TGCAGCGTTGTGGACAGGGTGACAGATACGCAGTATTTT. Translating gives CSVVDRVTDTQYF.